The clone carrying this T cell receptor (beta chain) appeared many times. Its specificity is unknown. These data originate in a study of regulatory T cells in long-lasting Graves disease. Investigators prepared the TCR beta libraries by applying iRepertoire HTBI primers and Arm-PCR of CDR3 regions. TCRdb re-called the multiplex PCR reads with MiXCR, one entry per CDR3 protein. This table holds about 470,000 distinct CDR3 sequences, less than 25% found once. Whole-study findings and limits: Patients with persistent disease showed a bias toward TRBV28, TRBJ1-2 and TRBJ2-5. Persistent Graves' patients had lower TCR diversity than newly diagnosed ones.

The germline V and J ends were trimmed by 1 base and 4 bases, with 8 bases remaining between them. The CDR3 is 14 residues long. Germline V gene data show CDR1 as SEHNR and CDR2 as FQNEAQ (reference sequence). Documented time point: persistent/refractory GD, antithyroid drugs over 5 years with positive TRAb. PBMC RNA was the source of the TCR library. This receptor was taken from a female donor with Graves disease. This material consisted of peripheral blood mononuclear cells (PBMCs), taken when the disease was refractory, from a patient treated with antithyroid drugs. The chain recombines TRBV7-9 with TRBJ1-5; D unclear. The CDR3 DNA reads TGTGCCAGCAGCTTAGGAGGAGCAAATCAGCCCCAGCATTTT. It translates to CASSLGGANQPQHF.